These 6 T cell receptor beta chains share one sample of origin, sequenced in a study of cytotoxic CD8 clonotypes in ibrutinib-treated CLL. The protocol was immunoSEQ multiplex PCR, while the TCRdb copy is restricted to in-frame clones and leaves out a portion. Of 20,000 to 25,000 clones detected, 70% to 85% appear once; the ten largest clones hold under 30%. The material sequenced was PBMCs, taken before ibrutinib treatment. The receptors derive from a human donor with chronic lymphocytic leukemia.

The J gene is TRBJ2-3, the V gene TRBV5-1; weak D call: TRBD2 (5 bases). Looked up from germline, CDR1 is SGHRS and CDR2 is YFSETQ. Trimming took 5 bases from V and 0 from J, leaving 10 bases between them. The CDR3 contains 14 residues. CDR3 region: CASRSGPSTDTQYF. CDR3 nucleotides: TGCGCCAGCAGAAGCGGCCCTAGCACAGATACGCAGTATTTT.

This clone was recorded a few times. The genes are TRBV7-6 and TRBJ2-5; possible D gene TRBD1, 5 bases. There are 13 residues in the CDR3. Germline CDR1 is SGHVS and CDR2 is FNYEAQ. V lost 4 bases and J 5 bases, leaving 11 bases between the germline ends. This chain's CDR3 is CASSSQGRETQYF. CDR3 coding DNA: TGTGCCAGCAGCTCCCAGGGTAGGGAGACCCAGTACTTC.

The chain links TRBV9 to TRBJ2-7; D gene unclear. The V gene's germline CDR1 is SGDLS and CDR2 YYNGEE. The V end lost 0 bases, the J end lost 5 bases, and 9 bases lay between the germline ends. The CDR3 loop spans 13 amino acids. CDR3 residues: CASSVAAEDEQYF. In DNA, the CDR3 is TGTGCCAGCAGCGTAGCCGCAGAGGACGAGCAGTACTTC.

DNA of the CDR3: TGTGCCAGCAGGAGGGACTCTTCCTCCTACAATGAGCAGTTCTTC. Protein product: CASRRDSSSYNEQFF. This chain uses TRBV7-6 with TRBJ2-1, with D possibly matching TRBD2 (6 bases). There are 15 residues in the CDR3. The V end lost 6 bases, the J end lost 0 bases, and 12 bases lay between the germline ends. CDR1 and CDR2 from the germline V gene are SGHVS and FNYEAQ.

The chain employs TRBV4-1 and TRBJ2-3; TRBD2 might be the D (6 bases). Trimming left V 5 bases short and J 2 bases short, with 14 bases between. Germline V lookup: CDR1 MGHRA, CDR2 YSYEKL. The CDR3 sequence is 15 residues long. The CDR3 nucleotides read TGCGCCAGCAGCATGGGACTTCAATACACAGATACGCAGTATTTT. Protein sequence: CASSMGLQYTDTQYF.

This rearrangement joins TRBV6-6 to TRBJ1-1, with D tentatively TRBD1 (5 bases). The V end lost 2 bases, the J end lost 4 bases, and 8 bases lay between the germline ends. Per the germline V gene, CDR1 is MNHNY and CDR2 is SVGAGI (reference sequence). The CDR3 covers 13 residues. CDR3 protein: CASSYGGGTEAFF. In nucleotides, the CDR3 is TGTGCCAGCAGTTACGGGGGGGGCACTGAAGCTTTCTTT.